The 18 T cell receptor beta chains below all came from one sample that was sequenced in a study of vaccination effects on CD4 cells after COVID-19. No antigen has been identified for these receptors. Viral peptide pool expansion of antigen-specific CD4+ T cells preceded sequencing in the ViraFEST assay. Following culture for nine to ten days, CD4+ T cells were isolated. Vaccine recipients had no previous SARS-CoV-2 infection; their nucleocapsid antibodies were negative. The method was immunoSEQ multiplex PCR; TCRdb's version includes in-frame clones alone and lacks a portion of them. The sample holds 30,000 to 45,000 clones, about three fifths seen once. Sample: CD4+ T cells from PBMCs cultured with HCoV-OC43 spike peptides, taken before COVID-19 vaccination. Indicated subset: HCoV-OC43 spike overlapping peptide pool stimulation. These receptors were obtained from a human donor who received a COVID-19 vaccine.

This clone has just a few counts. This sequence joins TRBV24-1 and TRBJ1-3; 8 bases match TRBD1. CDR1 and CDR2 from the germline V gene are KGHDR and SFDVKD. This CDR3 region has 14 residues. V dropped 6 bases and J dropped 0; count of bases not matched to a gene: 0. Here the CDR3 reads CATSTGGSGNTIYF. CDR3 nucleotide sequence: TGTGCCACCAGTACAGGGGGCTCTGGAAACACCATATATTTT.

The chain joins TRBV9 to TRBJ1-1; a possible D gene is TRBD1 (5 bases). Trimming shortened V by 0 bases and J by 1 base, and 7 bases separated the two germline ends. The CDR3 totals 14 residues. Germline-derived CDR1 and CDR2 are SGDLS and YYNGEE. DNA of the CDR3: TGTGCCAGCAGCGTAGGGGGCAGGAACACTGAAGCTTTCTTT. It translates to CASSVGGRNTEAFF.

The rearrangement links TRBV29-1 to TRBJ1-6, with D unclear. With 5 bases removed from V and 7 bases from J, the gap between germline ends came to 12 bases. The CDR3 runs to 13 residues. Germline CDR1 and CDR2: SQVTM and ANQGSEA. The CDR3 bases are TGCAGCGTTACGCACGGTCGAAATTCACCCCTCCACTTT. Residues: CSVTHGRNSPLHF.

This clone was found a few times. This chain connects TRBV7-2 to TRBJ2-3; no definite D call. The V end lost 3 bases, the J end lost 6 bases, and 7 bases lay between the germline ends. CDR1 SGHTA and CDR2 FQGNSA come from the germline V gene. The CDR3 is made up of 12 amino acids. The CDR3 region has the DNA TGTGCCAGCAGCTTCCGATGGGATACGCAGTATTTT. It codes for CASSFRWDTQYF.

This clone showed up just a few times. The rearrangement links TRBV10-1 to TRBJ2-7, with 7 bases that match TRBD2. Losses at the gene ends were 6 bases for V and 4 bases for J; bases not matched to a gene: 9. The CDR3 length is 14 residues. Looked up from germline, CDR1 is WNHNN and CDR2 is SYGVQD (reference sequence). CDR3 sequence: CASSLTGTTYEQYF. The CDR3, as DNA: TGCGCCAGCAGCCTTACCGGGACTACGTACGAGCAGTACTTC.

The chain joins TRBV5-1 to TRBJ2-2; D not resolved. V lost 4 bases and J lost 0, with 7 bases in between. This CDR3 contains 14 residues. Germline V gene data show CDR1 as SGHRS and CDR2 as YFSETQ. Written as DNA, the CDR3 is TGCGCCAGCAGCCAGAGCGCGAACACCGGGGAGCTGTTTTTT. This gives the protein CASSQSANTGELFF.

The chain links TRBV29-1 to TRBJ2-7; D uncertain. V was pared by 4 bases and J by 3 bases, with 13 bases between. The germline gives CDR1 SQVTM, CDR2 ANQGSEA. The length of the CDR3 is 13 residues. The CDR3 is CSVALQNNYEQYF. DNA of the CDR3: TGCAGCGTTGCACTACAAAATAACTACGAGCAGTACTTC.

The rearrangement uses TRBV5-8 and TRBJ2-2, with D tentatively TRBD1 (5 bases). The V end lost 4 bases, the J end lost 1 base, and 8 bases lay between the germline ends. CDR1 and CDR2 (germline): SGHTS, YDEGEE. The CDR3 spans 14 residues. The CDR3 coding sequence is TGTGCCAGCAGCCCAGGACAGAACACCGGGGAGCTGTTTTTT. It translates to CASSPGQNTGELFF. The variable domain in full, with the rest retrieved from reference TRBV5-8 and TRBJ2-2, is EAGVTQSPTHLIKTRGQQATLRCSPISGHTSVYWYQQALGLGLQFLLWYDEGEERNRGNFPPRFSGRQFPNYSSELNVNALELEDSALYLCASSPGQNTGELFFGEGSRLTVL.

This chain connects TRBV10-3 to TRBJ2-7; 11 nucleotides match TRBD2. The CDR3 length is 15 residues. With 6 bases clipped from V and 0 bases from J, the junction kept 4 bases outside the gene matches. In germline, CDR1 is ENHRY, CDR2 SYGVKD. CDR3: CAISPTSGDSYEQYF. CDR3 coding DNA: TGTGCCATCAGCCCGACTAGCGGGGACTCCTACGAGCAGTACTTC.

This chain connects TRBV7-2 to TRBJ2-5; possibly TRBD2 for D (6 bases). V shed 1 base and J shed 3 bases, with 9 bases lying between them. This CDR3 has 14 amino acids. Per germline, CDR1 SGHTA and CDR2 FQGNSA. The CDR3 nucleotides are TGTGCCAGCAGCTTAGGTGGCGGGAAAGAGACCCAGTACTTC. It is translated as CASSLGGGKETQYF.

The chain links TRBV7-2 to TRBJ2-5, with D maybe TRBD2 (5 bases). Germline loops: CDR1 SGHTA, CDR2 FQGNSA. The CDR3 runs to 14 residues. Trimming stripped 3 bases from V and 2 bases from J, with 10 bases between. CDR3 nucleotides: TGTGCCAGCAGCTTTAGCGACCTACAAGAGACCCAGTACTTC. Protein sequence: CASSFSDLQETQYF.

This clone showed up just once. The genes are TRBV12-5 and TRBJ1-1; D gene unclear. Trimming stripped 3 bases from V and 3 bases from J, with 8 bases between. Germline values: CDR1 LGHNT, CDR2 FRNRAP. The CDR3 has 13 residues. CDR3 nucleotides: TGTGCTAGTGGTTTAAGTCGATACACTGAAGCTTTCTTT. This translates into CASGLSRYTEAFF. Combining the CDR3 with reference TRBV12-5 and TRBJ1-1 gives the whole variable domain DARVTQTPRHKVTEMGQEVTMRCQPILGHNTVFWYRQTMMQGLELLAYFRNRAPLDDSGMPKDRFSAEMPDATLATLKIQPSEPRDSAVYFCASGLSRYTEAFFGQGTRLTVV.

J is TRBJ1-5 and V is TRBV2; D may be TRBD1 (6 bases). The germline CDR1 and CDR2 sequences are SNHLY and FYNNEI. This CDR3 is built from 15 residues. Trimming stripped 4 bases from V and 5 bases from J, with 15 bases between. The CDR3 bases are TGTGCCAGCAGTGCTAGGACAGCCCAACATCAGCCCCAGCATTTT. Protein product: CASSARTAQHQPQHF.

This clone appeared a single time. The chain joins TRBV11-2 to TRBJ1-2, with a possible D match to TRBD1 (5 bases). The CDR3 consists of 13 residues. Germline CDR1 SGHAT, CDR2 FQNNGV. V gave up 6 bases and J gave up 7 bases, with 15 bases separating them. CDR3 region: CASRPGSTAGYTF. The CDR3 nucleotides are TGTGCCAGCAGACCTGGGTCGACAGCTGGCTACACCTTC. Looking up the rest from reference TRBV11-2 and TRBJ1-2 gives the full variable domain: EAGVAQSPRYKIIEKRQSVAFWCNPISGHATLYWYQQILGQGPKLLIQFQNNGVVDDSQLPKDRFSAERLKGVDSTLKIQPAKLEDSAVYLCASRPGSTAGYTFGSGTRLTVV.

The chain combines TRBV18 with TRBJ2-3, with 14 bases identical to TRBD2. The CDR3 is 16 residues long. Germline CDR1 is KGHSH and CDR2 is LQKENI. Trimming took 2 bases from V and 6 from J; bases not matched to a gene: 4. The CDR3: CASSPGTSGSLDTQYF. The CDR3 coding sequence is TGTGCCAGCTCACCAGGGACTAGCGGGAGTTTGGATACGCAGTATTTT.

The chain is built from TRBV3-1 (or the pseudogene TRBV3-2) and TRBJ1-1; a weak D match, TRBD1 (5 bases). V lost 5 bases and J 1 base, leaving 11 bases between the germline ends. Germline-derived CDR1 and CDR2 are LGHDT and YNNKEL (reference sequence). The CDR3 loop spans 14 amino acids. The CDR3 region has the DNA TGTGCCAGCAGCGACAATCAGGGGAACACTGAAGCTTTCTTT. Translated, it gives CASSDNQGNTEAFF.

The genes are TRBV2 and TRBJ1-2, with D possibly matching TRBD1 (5 bases). Germline assignment: CDR1 SNHLY and CDR2 FYNNEI. The CDR3 consists of 14 residues. Trimming shortened V by 8 bases and J by 5 bases, and 18 bases separated the two germline ends. The CDR3 DNA is TGTGCCAGCCAGGGTGTAAGACGTGGATATGGCTACACCTTC. Translated, it gives CASQGVRRGYGYTF.

This CDR3 reads CASSQGGGHQETQYF. DNA of the CDR3: TGTGCCAGCTCACAAGGCGGGGGACACCAAGAGACCCAGTACTTC. This chain joins TRBV18 and TRBJ2-5; the match to TRBD2 covers 7 bases. Germline V gene sequence: CDR1 KGHSH, CDR2 LQKENI. This CDR3 is built from 15 residues. V gave up 4 bases and J gave up 0 bases; unmatched junction bases: 5.